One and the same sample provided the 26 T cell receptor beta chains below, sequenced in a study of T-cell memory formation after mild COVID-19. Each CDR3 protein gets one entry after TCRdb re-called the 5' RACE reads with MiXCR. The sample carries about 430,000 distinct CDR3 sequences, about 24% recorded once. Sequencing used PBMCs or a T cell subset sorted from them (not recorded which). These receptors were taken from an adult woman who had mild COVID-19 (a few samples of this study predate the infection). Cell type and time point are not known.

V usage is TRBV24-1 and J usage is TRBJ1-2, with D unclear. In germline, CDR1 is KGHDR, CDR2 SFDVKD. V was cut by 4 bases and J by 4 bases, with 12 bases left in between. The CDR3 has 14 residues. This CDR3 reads CATSDRGASYGYTF. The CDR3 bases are TGTGCCACCAGTGACCGGGGAGCGAGCTATGGCTACACCTTC.

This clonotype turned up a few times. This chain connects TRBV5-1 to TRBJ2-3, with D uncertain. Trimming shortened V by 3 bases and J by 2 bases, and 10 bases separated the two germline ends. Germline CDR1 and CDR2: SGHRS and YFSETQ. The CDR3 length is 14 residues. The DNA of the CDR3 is TGCGCCAGCAGCTCCTCGGGTGTCACAGATACGCAGTATTTT. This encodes CASSSSGVTDTQYF.

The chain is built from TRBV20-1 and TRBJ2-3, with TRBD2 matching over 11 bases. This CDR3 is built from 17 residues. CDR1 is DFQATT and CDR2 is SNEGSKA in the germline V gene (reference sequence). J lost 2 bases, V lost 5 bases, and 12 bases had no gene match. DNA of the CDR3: TGCAGTGCTCAAGGACCCCTAGCGGGGGGCCCCACAGATACGCAGTATTTT. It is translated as CSAQGPLAGGPTDTQYF.

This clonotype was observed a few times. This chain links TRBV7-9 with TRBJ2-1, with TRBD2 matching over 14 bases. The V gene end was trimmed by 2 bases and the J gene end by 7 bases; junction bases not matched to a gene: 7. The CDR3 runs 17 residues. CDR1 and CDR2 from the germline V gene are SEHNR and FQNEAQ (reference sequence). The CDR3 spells CASSLTTSGRARNEQFF. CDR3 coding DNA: TGTGCCAGCAGCTTAACGACTAGCGGGAGGGCCCGGAATGAGCAGTTCTTC.

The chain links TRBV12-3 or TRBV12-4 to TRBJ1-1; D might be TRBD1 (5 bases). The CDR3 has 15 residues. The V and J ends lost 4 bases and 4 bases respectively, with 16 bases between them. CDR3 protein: CASSWGSGGSTEAFF. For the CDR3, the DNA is TGTGCCAGCAGTTGGGGCAGTGGAGGGTCCACTGAAGCTTTCTTT.

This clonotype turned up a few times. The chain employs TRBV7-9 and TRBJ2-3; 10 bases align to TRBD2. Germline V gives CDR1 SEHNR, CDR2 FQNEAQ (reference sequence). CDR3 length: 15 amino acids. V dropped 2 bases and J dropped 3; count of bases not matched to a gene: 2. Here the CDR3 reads CASSLLAGETDTQYF. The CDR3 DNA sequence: TGTGCCAGCAGCTTACTAGCGGGAGAAACAGATACGCAGTATTTT.

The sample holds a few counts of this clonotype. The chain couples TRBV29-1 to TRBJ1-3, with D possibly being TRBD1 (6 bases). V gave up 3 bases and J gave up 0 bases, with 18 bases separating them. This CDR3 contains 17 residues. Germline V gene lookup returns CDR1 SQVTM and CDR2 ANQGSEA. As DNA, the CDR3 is TGCAGCGTTGAGAGGGGAGGAGAGGGGGGCTCTGGAAACACCATATATTTT. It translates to CSVERGGEGGSGNTIYF.

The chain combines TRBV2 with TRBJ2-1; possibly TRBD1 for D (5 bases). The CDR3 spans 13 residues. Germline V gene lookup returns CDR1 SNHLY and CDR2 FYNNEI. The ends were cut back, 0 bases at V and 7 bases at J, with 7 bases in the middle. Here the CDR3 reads CASSEAGRNEQFF. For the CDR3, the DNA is TGTGCCAGCAGTGAAGCGGGGCGAAATGAGCAGTTCTTC.

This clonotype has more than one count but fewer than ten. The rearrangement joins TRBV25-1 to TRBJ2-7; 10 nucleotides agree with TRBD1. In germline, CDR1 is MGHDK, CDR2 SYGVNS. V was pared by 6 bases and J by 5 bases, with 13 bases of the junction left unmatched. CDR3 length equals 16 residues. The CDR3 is CASSPTLTGGVDEQYF. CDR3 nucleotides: TGTGCCAGCAGCCCCACCCTGACAGGGGGCGTAGACGAGCAGTACTTC.

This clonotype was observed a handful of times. The CDR3 sequence is CATSRAPWMNTEAFF. The CDR3 DNA reads as TGTGCCACCAGCAGAGCCCCTTGGATGAACACTGAAGCTTTCTTT. This sequence joins TRBV15 and TRBJ1-1; D uncertain. The germline V and J ends were trimmed by 1 base and 0 bases, with 9 bases remaining between them. The CDR3 covers 15 residues. Germline CDR1 and CDR2: LNHNV and YYDKDF (reference sequence). The variable domain in full, with the rest retrieved from reference TRBV15 and TRBJ1-1, is DAMVIQNPRYQVTQFGKPVTLSCSQTLNHNVMYWYQQKSSQAPKLLFHYYDKDFNNEADTPDNFQSRRPNTSFCFLDIRSPGLGDTAMYLCATSRAPWMNTEAFFGQGTRLTVV.

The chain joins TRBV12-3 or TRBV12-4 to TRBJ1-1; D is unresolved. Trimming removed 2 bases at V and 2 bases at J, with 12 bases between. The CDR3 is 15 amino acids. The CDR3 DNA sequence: TGTGCCAGCAGTTTAAATCATGCCGGTAACACTGAAGCTTTCTTT. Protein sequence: CASSLNHAGNTEAFF.

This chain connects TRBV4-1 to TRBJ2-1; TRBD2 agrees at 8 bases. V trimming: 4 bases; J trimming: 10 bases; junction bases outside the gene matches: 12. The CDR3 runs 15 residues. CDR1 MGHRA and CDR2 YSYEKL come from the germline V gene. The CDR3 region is CASSLLIAGGGEQFF. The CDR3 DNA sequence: TGCGCCAGCAGCCTGCTTATTGCGGGGGGAGGGGAGCAGTTCTTC.

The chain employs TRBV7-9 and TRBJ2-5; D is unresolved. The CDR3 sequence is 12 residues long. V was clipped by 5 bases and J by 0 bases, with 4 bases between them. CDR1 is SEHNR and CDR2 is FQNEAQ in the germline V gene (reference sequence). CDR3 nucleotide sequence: TGTGCCAGCAGCGGGTACCAAGAGACCCAGTACTTC. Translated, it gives CASSGYQETQYF.

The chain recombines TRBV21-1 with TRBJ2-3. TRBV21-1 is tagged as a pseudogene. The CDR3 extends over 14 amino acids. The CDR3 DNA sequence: TGTGCCAGCAGCAAAAGCGGGAGCGCAGATACGCAGTATTTT. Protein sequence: CASSKSGSADTQYF.

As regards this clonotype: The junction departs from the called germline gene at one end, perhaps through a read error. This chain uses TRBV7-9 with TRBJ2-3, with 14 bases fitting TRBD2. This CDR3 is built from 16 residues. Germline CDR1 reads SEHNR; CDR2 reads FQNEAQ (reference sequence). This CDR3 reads CASSLGTSGSIDTQYF. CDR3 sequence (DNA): TGTGCCAGCAGCCTTGGGACTAGCGGGAGCATAGATACGCAGTATTTT.

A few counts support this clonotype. CDR3 amino acids: CASSARLSPLGSDEQFF. Written as DNA, the CDR3 is TGTGCCAGCAGCGCCCGACTGAGCCCCCTTGGTTCCGATGAGCAGTTCTTC. J is TRBJ2-1 and V is TRBV9, with D hard to call. The germline V gene encodes CDR1 SGDLS and CDR2 YYNGEE. This CDR3 region has 17 residues. Between the trimmed V and J ends, which lost 3 bases and 8 bases, there was a span of 24 bases. The complete variable domain, with remaining parts taken from reference TRBV9 and TRBJ2-1, reads DSGVTQTPKHLITATGQRVTLRCSPRSGDLSVYWYQQSLDQGLQFLIQYYNGEERAKGNILERFSAQQFPDLHSELNLSSLELGDSALYFCASSARLSPLGSDEQFFGPGTRLTVL.

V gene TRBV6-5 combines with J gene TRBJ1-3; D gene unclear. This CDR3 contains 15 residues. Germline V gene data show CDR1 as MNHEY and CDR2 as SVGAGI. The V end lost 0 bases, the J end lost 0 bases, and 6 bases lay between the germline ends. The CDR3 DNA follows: TGTGCCAGCAGTTACTCGTGGTACTCTGGAAACACCATATATTTT. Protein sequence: CASSYSWYSGNTIYF.

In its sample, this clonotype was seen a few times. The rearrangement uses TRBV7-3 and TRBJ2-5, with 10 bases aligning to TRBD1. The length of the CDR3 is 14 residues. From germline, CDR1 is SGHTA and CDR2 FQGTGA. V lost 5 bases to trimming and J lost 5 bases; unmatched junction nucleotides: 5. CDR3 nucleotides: TGTGCCAGCAGCGGACAGGGGGATCCGGAGACCCAGTACTTC. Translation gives CASSGQGDPETQYF.

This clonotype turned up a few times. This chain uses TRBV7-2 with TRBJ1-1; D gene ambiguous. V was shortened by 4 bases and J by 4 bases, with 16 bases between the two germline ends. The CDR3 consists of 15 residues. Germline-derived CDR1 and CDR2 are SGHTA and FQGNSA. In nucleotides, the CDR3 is TGTGCCAGCAGCTCCTACATGGCCGGGGTCACTGAAGCTTTCTTT. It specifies CASSSYMAGVTEAFF. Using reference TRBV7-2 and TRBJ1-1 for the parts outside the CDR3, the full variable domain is GAGVSQSPSNKVTEKGKDVELRCDPISGHTALYWYRQSLGQGLEFLIYFQGNSAPDKSGLPSDRFSAERTGGSVSTLTIQRTQQEDSAVYLCASSSYMAGVTEAFFGQGTRLTVV.

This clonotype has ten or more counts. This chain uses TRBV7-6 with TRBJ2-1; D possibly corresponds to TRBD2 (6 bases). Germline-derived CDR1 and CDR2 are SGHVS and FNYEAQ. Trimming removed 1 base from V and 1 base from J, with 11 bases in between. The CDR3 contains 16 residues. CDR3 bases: TGTGCCAGCAGCTTAGGAGGTGGGACTTCCTACAATGAGCAGTTCTTC. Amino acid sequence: CASSLGGGTSYNEQFF.

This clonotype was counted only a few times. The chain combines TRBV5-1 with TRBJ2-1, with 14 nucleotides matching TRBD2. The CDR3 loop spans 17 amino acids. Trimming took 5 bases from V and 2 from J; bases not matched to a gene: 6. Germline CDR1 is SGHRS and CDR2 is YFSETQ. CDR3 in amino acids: CASRGTSGRGTYNEQFF. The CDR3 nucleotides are TGCGCCAGCAGGGGGACTAGCGGGAGAGGAACCTACAATGAGCAGTTCTTC.

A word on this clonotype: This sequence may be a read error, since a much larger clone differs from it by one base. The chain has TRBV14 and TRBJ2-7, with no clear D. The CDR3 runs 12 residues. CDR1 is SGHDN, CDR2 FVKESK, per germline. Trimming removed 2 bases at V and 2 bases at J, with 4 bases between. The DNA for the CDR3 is TGTGCCAGCAGCCAACTCCCCTACGAGCAGTACTTC. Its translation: CASSQLPYEQYF.

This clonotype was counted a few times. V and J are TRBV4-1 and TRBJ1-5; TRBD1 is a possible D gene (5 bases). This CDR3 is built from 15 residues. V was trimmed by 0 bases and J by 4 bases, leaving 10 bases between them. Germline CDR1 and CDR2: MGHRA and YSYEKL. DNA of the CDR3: TGCGCCAGCAGCCAAGAGACGGGGCCAAATCAGCCCCAGCATTTT. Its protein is CASSQETGPNQPQHF.

CDR3 loop: CASSRGTDAYEQYF. The CDR3 DNA reads TGTGCCAGCAGCCGTGGGACGGATGCCTACGAGCAGTACTTC. V usage is TRBV13 and J usage is TRBJ2-7; either TRBD1 or TRBD2 may supply D (5 bases each). V lost 5 bases and J lost 2, with 13 bases in between. Per the germline V gene, CDR1 is PRHDT and CDR2 is FYEKMQ (reference sequence). This CDR3 has 14 residues. Variable domain in full (rest from reference TRBV13 and TRBJ2-7): AAGVIQSPRHLIKEKRETATLKCYPIPRHDTVYWYQQGPGQDPQFLISFYEKMQSDKGSIPDRFSAQQFSDYHSELNMSSLELGDSALYFCASSRGTDAYEQYFGPGTRLTVT.

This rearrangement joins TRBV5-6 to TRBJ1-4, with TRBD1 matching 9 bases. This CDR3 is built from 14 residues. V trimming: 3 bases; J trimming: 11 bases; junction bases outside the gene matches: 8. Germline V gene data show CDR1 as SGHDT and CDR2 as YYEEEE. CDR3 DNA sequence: TGTGCCAGCAGCTCGGGGACAGGGAGGTACAAACTGTTTTTT. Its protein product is CASSSGTGRYKLFF.

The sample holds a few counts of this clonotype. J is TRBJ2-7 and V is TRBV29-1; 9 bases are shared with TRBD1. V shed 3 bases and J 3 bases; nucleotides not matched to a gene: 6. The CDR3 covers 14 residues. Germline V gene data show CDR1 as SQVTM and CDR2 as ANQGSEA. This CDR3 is CSVEPGQGVYEQYF. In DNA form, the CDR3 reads TGCAGCGTTGAGCCGGGACAGGGCGTCTACGAGCAGTACTTC.